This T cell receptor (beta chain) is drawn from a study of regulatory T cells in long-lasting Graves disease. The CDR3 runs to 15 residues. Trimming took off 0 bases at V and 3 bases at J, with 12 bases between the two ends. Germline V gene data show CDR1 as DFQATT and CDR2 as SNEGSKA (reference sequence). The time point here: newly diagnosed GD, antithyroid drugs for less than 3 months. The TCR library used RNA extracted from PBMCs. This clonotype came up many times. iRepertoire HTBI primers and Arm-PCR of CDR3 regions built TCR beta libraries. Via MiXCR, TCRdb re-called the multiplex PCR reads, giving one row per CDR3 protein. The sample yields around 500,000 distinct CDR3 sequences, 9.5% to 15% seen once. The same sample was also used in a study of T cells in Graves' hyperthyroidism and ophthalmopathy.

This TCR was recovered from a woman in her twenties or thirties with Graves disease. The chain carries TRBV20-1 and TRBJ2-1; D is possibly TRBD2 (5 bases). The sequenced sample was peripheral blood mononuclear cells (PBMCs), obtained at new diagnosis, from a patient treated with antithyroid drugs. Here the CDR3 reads CSARDGGAGYNEQFF. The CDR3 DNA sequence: TGCAGTGCTAGAGATGGAGGTGCGGGCTACAATGAGCAGTTCTTC.